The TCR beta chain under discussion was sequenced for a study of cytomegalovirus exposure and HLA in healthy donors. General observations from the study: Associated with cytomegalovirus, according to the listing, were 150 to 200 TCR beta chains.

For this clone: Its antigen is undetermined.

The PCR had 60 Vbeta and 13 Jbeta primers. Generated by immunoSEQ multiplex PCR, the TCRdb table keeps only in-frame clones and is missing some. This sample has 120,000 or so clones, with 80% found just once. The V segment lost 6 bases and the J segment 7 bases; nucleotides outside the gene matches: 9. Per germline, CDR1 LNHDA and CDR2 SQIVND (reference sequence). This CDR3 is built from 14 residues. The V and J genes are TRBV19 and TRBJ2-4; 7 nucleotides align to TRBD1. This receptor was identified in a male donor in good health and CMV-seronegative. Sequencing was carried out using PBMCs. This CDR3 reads CASSPLKTGNIQYF. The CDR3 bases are TGTGCCAGTAGCCCCCTTAAGACAGGGAACATTCAGTACTTC.